This TCR beta chain was sequenced in a study of shared clonotypes between healthy human individuals. Overall study context: Samples came from two female and a few male donors aged 18 to 49.

Profiled with immunoSEQ multiplex PCR; TCRdb holds only in-frame clones, not every one. There are around 500,000 clones in the sample; approximately 82% occur only once, and around 12% lies in the top ten. The J segment lost 4 bases and the V segment lost 1 base, leaving 7 bases of the junction unmatched. The CDR3 is made up of 16 amino acids. Germline values: CDR1 SGHAT, CDR2 FQDESV (reference sequence). Material: PBMCs. The chain joins TRBV11-1 to TRBJ2-1; 7 bases are shared with TRBD2. The TCR comes from a woman aged 40 to 50 in good health. Some clones in this sample may be carry-over from other donors' samples. The CDR3 DNA reads as TGTGCCAGCAGCTTAGATCGGGCGGGAGTATACAATGAGCAGTTCTTC. Amino acid sequence: CASSLDRAGVYNEQFF.